This TCR beta chain was captured in a study of vaccination effects on CD4 cells after COVID-19. V was cut by 1 base and J by 8 bases, with 20 bases left in between. This CDR3 spans 17 amino acids. The germline CDR1 and CDR2 sequences are MNHEY and SMNVEV (reference sequence). Sequenced by immunoSEQ multiplex PCR; TCRdb stores in-frame clones only, minus some. The data hold 30,000 or so clones, with approximately 71% observed a single time. The ViraFEST assay expanded antigen-specific CD4+ T cells with viral peptide pools before sequencing. Subsequent to roughly 9 days of culture, CD4+ T cells were isolated. Two-dose BNT162b2 or mRNA-1273 vaccination was given to participants. Prior SARS-CoV-2 infection was absent in the vaccine recipients, as shown by negative nucleocapsid antibodies. This clone was found a few times. Its cognate antigen is unknown.

V is TRBV27 and J is TRBJ2-2; the D is unclear. Material: CD4+ T cells from PBMCs cultured with HCoV-NL63 spike peptides, obtained after COVID-19 vaccination. The clonotype comes from a human donor who received a COVID-19 vaccine. The CDR3 nucleotides are TGTGCCAGCAGTTTATATTCTTGGACCCCAGGCCCGGGGGAGCTGTTTTTT. It encodes CASSLYSWTPGPGELFF.